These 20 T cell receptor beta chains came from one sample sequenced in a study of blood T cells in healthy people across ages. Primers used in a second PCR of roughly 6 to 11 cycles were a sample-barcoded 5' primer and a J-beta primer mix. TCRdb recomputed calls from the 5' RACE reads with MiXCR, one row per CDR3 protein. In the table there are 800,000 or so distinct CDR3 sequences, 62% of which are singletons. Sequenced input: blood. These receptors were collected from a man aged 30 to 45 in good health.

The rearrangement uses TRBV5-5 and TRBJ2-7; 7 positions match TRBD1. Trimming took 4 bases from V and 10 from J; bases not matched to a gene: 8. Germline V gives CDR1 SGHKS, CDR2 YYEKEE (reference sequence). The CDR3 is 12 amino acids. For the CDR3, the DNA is TGTGCCAGCAGCCAAACTACAGGGGACCAGTACTTC. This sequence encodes CASSQTTGDQYF. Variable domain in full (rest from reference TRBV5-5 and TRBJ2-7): DAGVTQSPTHLIKTRGQQVTLRCSPISGHKSVSWYQQVLGQGPQFIFQYYEKEERGRGNFPDRFSARQFPNYSSELNVNALLLGDSALYLCASSQTTGDQYFGPGTRLTVT.

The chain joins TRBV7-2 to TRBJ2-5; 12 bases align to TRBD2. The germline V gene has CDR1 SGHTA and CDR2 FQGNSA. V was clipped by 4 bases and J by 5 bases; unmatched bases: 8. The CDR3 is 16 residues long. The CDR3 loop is CASSSRLAGVWETQYF. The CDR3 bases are TGTGCCAGCAGCTCCCGACTAGCGGGGGTATGGGAGACCCAGTACTTC. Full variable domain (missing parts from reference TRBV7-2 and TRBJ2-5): GAGVSQSPSNKVTEKGKDVELRCDPISGHTALYWYRQSLGQGLEFLIYFQGNSAPDKSGLPSDRFSAERTGGSVSTLTIQRTQQEDSAVYLCASSSRLAGVWETQYFGPGTRLLVL.

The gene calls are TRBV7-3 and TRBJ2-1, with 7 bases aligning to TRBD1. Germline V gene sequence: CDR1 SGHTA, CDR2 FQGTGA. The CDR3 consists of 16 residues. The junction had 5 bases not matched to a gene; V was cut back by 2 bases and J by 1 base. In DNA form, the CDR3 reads TGTGCCAGCAGCTTAGCCGGGACAGCGTCCTACAATGAGCAGTTCTTC. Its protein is CASSLAGTASYNEQFF.

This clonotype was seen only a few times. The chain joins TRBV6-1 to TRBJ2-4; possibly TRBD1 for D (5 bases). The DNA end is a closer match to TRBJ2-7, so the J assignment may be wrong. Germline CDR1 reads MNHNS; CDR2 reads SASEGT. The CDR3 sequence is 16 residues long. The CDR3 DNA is TGTGCCAGCACCAATCGATGGGGCGAACAGACCTACGAGCAGTACTTC. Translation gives CASTNRWGEQTYEQYF.

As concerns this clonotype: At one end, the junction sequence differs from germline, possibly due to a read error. The CDR3, as DNA: TGTGCCAGCAGCCAACGAGACCCCTGGAACGCCGGGGAGCTGTTTTTT. Its translation is CASSQRDPWNAGELFF. V gene TRBV3-1 combines with J gene TRBJ2-2; unclear D gene. Germline-derived CDR1 and CDR2 are LGHDT and YNNKEL (reference sequence). This CDR3 contains 16 residues.

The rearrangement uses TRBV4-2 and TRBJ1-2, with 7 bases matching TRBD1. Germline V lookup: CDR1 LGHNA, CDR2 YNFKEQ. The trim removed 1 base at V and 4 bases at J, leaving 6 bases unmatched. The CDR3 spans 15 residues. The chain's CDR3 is CASSQGDSLLYGYTF. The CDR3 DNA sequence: TGTGCCAGCAGCCAAGGGGACAGCCTTCTCTATGGCTACACCTTC.

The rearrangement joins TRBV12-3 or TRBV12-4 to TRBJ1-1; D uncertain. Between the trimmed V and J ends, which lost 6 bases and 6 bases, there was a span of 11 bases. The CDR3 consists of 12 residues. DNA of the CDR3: TGTGCCAGCAGCCCAGTATGGTCTGAAGCTTTCTTT. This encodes CASSPVWSEAFF.

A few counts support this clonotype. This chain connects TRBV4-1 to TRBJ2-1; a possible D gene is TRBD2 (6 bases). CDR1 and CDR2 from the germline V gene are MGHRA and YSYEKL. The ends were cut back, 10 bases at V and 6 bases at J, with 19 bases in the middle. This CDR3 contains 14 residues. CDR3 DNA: TGCGCCACCAAACTAGCTTTCCTTGGCAATGAGCAGTTCTTC. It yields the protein CATKLAFLGNEQFF.

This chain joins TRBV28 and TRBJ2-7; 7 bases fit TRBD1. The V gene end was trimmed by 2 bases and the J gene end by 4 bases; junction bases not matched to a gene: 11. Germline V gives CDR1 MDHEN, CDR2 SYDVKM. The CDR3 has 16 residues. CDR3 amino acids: CASSLRSRDSKYEQYF. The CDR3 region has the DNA TGTGCCAGCAGTTTAAGGTCTCGGGACAGCAAATACGAGCAGTACTTC.

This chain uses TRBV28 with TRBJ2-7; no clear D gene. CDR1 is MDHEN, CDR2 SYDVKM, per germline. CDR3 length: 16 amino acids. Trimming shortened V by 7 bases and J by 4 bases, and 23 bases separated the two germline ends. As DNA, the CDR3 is TGTGCCAGCACCACTTTCCCCCGGGCCCTTGGGTACGAGCAGTACTTC. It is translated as CASTTFPRALGYEQYF.

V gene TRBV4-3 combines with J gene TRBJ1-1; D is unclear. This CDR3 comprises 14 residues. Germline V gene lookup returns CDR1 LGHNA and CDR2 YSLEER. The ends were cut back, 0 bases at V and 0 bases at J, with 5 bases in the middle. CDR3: CASSQDKMNTEAFF. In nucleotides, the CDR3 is TGCGCCAGCAGCCAAGATAAAATGAACACTGAAGCTTTCTTT.

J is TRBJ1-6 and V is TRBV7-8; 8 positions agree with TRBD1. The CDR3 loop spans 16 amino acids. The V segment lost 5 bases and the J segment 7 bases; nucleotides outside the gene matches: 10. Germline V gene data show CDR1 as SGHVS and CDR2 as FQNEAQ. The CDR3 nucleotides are TGTGCCAGCAGCCCGACCGGACAGGGTGGCAATTCACCCCTCCACTTT. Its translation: CASSPTGQGGNSPLHF.

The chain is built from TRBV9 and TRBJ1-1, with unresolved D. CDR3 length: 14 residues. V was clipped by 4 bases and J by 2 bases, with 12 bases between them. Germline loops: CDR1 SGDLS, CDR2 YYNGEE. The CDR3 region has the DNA TGTGCCAGCAGCTCAAGTGGGGATAACACTGAAGCTTTCTTT. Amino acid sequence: CASSSSGDNTEAFF.

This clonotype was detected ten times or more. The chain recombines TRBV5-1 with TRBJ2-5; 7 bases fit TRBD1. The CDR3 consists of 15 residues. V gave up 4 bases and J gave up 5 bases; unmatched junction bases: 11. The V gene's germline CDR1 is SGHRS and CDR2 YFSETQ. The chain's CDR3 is CASSTTGDRAETQYF. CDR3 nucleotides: TGCGCCAGCAGCACAACAGGGGATCGGGCGGAGACCCAGTACTTC.

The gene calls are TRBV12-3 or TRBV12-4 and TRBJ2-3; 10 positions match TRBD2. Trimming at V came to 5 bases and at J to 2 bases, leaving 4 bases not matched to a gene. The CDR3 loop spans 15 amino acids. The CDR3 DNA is TGTGCCAGCAGTGGACTAGCGGCTCTCACAGATACGCAGTATTTT. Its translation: CASSGLAALTDTQYF.

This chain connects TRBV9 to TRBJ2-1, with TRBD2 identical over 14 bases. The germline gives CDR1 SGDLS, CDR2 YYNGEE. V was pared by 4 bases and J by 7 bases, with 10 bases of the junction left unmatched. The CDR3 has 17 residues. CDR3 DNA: TGTGCCAGCAGCCCAAGACTAGCGGGGGGGCCGGGGAATGAGCAGTTCTTC. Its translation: CASSPRLAGGPGNEQFF.

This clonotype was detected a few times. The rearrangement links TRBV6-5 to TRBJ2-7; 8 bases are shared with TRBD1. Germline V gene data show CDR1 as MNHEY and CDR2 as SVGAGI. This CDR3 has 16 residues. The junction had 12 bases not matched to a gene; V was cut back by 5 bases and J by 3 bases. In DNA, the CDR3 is TGTGCCAGCAGTCCTAACCCTGACAGGGGTGGCTACGAGCAGTACTTC. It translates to CASSPNPDRGGYEQYF.

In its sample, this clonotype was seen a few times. The CDR3 here is CSVEGQGAPYEQFF. For the CDR3, the DNA is TGCAGCGTTGAAGGCCAGGGGGCGCCGTATGAGCAGTTCTTC. The chain joins TRBV29-1 to TRBJ2-1, with 8 positions matching TRBD1. V was pared by 1 base and J by 8 bases, with 7 bases of the junction left unmatched. CDR1 and CDR2 (germline): SQVTM, ANQGSEA. The CDR3 length is 14 residues.

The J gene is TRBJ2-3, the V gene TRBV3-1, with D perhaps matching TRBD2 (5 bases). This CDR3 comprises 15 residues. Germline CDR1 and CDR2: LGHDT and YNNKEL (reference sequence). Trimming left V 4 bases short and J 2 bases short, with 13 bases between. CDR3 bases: TGTGCCAGCAGCCCGGAGGTGGGGTACACAGATACGCAGTATTTT. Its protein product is CASSPEVGYTDTQYF.

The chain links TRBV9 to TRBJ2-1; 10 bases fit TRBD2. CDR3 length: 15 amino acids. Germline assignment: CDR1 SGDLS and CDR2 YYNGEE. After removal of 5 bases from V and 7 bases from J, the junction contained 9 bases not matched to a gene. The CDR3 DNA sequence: TGTGCCAGCAGTCCTAGCGGGGGTGGGTTTAATGAGCAGTTCTTC. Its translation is CASSPSGGGFNEQFF. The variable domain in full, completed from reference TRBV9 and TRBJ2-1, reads DSGVTQTPKHLITATGQRVTLRCSPRSGDLSVYWYQQSLDQGLQFLIQYYNGEERAKGNILERFSAQQFPDLHSELNLSSLELGDSALYFCASSPSGGGFNEQFFGPGTRLTVL.